This TCR beta chain was sequenced in a study of blood T cell repertoires in COVID-19. Study at large: COVID-19 samples collected from the United States, Italy and Spain covered acute and convalescent phases. PBMCs, B-cell-depleted T cells, or T cells provided the cDNA or gDNA that made up the material.

Original processing notes: Amplification from reference gene primers served as the basis for estimated nucleated cell counts. The protocol was immunoSEQ multiplex PCR, while the TCRdb copy is restricted to in-frame clones and leaves out a portion. From that table come the V and J calls and clone size; the DNA was used to work out D and trimming. The table has around 250,000 clones, over 65% seen once. Trimming pared 6 bases from V and 8 bases from J, leaving 17 bases between. The CDR3 sequence is 15 residues long. Germline V gene sequence: CDR1 SGHVS, CDR2 FQNEAQ. This chain uses TRBV7-8 with TRBJ1-6; possibly TRBD1 for D (6 bases). Specimen: peripheral blood. The clonotype comes from a man between 60 and 75 years old who had recovered from COVID-19. The CDR3 is CASRPRGAWDSPLHF. The CDR3 bases are TGTGCCAGCAGACCCAGGGGCGCCTGGGATTCACCCCTCCACTTT. The variable domain in full, with the rest retrieved from reference TRBV7-8 and TRBJ1-6, is GAGVSQSPRYKVAKRGQDVALRCDPISGHVSLFWYQQALGQGPEFLTYFQNEAQLDKSGLPSDRFFAERPEGSVSTLKIQRTQQEDSAVYLCASRPRGAWDSPLHFGNGTRLTVT.